This TCR beta chain was profiled in a study of OX40 agonist ivuxolimab in advanced cancers. Broader study findings: Compared with CD4+, CD8+ T cells on average had more expanded clones.

TCRdb's table, derived via immunoSEQ multiplex PCR, lists solely in-frame clones and lacks some. In the table there are tens of thousands of clones, around 88% of which are singletons. The CDR3 runs to 13 residues. V gave up 2 bases and J gave up 9 bases, with 8 bases separating them. Looked up from germline, CDR1 is MDHEN and CDR2 is SYDVKM. As regards this clone: The antigen is not known.

The sample here was CD4+ or CD8+ T cells sorted from blood, taken in a trial of the OX40 agonist ivuxolimab. The origin of this receptor is an adult with an advanced solid tumor such as melanoma, head and neck, liver or kidney cancer. The chain couples TRBV28 to TRBJ1-6, with D possibly TRBD1 on 6 matching bases. The CDR3 protein is CASSLTGISPLHF. As DNA, the CDR3 is TGTGCCAGCAGTTTAACAGGGATTTCACCCCTCCACTTT.